These 19 T cell receptor beta chains originate from one sample sequenced in a study of T cell responses to AZD1222 COVID-19 vaccine. Data came from immunoSEQ multiplex PCR; TCRdb stores just in-frame clones and leaves some out. The data hold around 140,000 clones, with around 90% observed a single time. The sample here was peripheral blood, taken on day 0 of AZD1222 vaccination. The receptors were gathered from an adult in good health.

This sequence joins TRBV4-1 and TRBJ2-1, with 13 bases lining up with TRBD2. The V gene end was trimmed by 4 bases and the J gene end by 9 bases; junction bases not matched to a gene: 3. Per germline, CDR1 MGHRA and CDR2 YSYEKL. The CDR3 sequence is 14 residues long. For the CDR3, the DNA is TGCGCCAGCAGCCCGGGACTAGCGGGAAGTGAGCAGTTCTTC. It encodes CASSPGLAGSEQFF.

The CDR3 spells CASERGTASYEQYF. The CDR3 DNA reads as TGTGCCAGCGAGCGGGGGACAGCGTCCTACGAGCAGTACTTC. V and J are TRBV2 and TRBJ2-7; perhaps TRBD2 as D (8 bases). The V end lost 8 bases, the J end lost 1 base, and 15 bases lay between the germline ends. This CDR3 is 14 amino acids long. Germline lookup yields CDR1 SNHLY and CDR2 FYNNEI.

The chain joins TRBV3-1 (or the pseudogene TRBV3-2) to TRBJ2-2; D uncertain. Germline loops: CDR1 LGHDT, CDR2 YNNKEL (reference sequence). CDR3 size: 13 residues. V lost 6 bases and J 7 bases, leaving 12 bases between the germline ends. The CDR3 DNA reads TGTGCCAGCAGTTCGTCGTTGAGCGGGGAGCTGTTTTTT. Translation gives CASSSSLSGELFF.

This rearrangement joins TRBV18 to TRBJ1-3; TRBD1 aligns across 9 bases. The CDR3 runs to 15 residues. The germline V gene encodes CDR1 KGHSH and CDR2 LQKENI. V lost 2 bases and J lost 2; bases outside the gene matches: 1. In DNA form, the CDR3 reads TGTGCCAGCTCACCAAACAGGGGGCCTGGAAACACCATATATTTT. It specifies CASSPNRGPGNTIYF.

This clone was seen a single time. The chain recombines TRBV18 with TRBJ1-1; TRBD1 might be the D (6 bases). V lost 4 bases, J lost 10 bases, and 19 bases lay in between. Germline-derived CDR1 and CDR2 are KGHSH and LQKENI. The CDR3 totals 14 residues. This CDR3 is CASSRSREGVGAFF. CDR3 nucleotides: TGTGCCAGCTCACGCTCACGTGAGGGGGTTGGAGCTTTCTTT.

The chain carries TRBV4-1 and TRBJ1-1; the D gene is possibly TRBD1 (5 bases). Germline assignment: CDR1 MGHRA and CDR2 YSYEKL. Trimming cost V 4 bases and J 1 base, with 16 bases left between them. The CDR3 loop spans 16 amino acids. CDR3 region: CASSLTEGFANTEAFF. The CDR3 bases are TGCGCCAGCAGCCTAACGGAGGGGTTCGCGAACACTGAAGCTTTCTTT.

The chain joins TRBV28 to TRBJ1-2; 7 positions match TRBD1. V was pared by 6 bases and J by 4 bases, with 8 bases of the junction left unmatched. The CDR3 runs 14 residues. CDR1 is MDHEN, CDR2 SYDVKM, per germline. In DNA, the CDR3 is TGTGCCAGCAGAACCGGGACAGACGTCTATGGCTACACCTTC. It codes for CASRTGTDVYGYTF.

The J gene is TRBJ1-1, the V gene TRBV6-5; 10 bases fit TRBD1. The CDR3 sequence is 14 residues long. CDR1 is MNHEY, CDR2 SVGAGI, per germline. Trimming removed 6 bases from V and 1 base from J; junction bases left unmatched: 2. CDR3 sequence (DNA): TGTGCCAGCAGCAGACAGGGGGCGAACACTGAAGCTTTCTTT. This gives the protein CASSRQGANTEAFF.

The chain is built from TRBV10-3 and TRBJ2-1; 10 bases fit TRBD1. Germline CDR1 and CDR2: ENHRY and SYGVKD. J was trimmed by 9 bases and V by 4 bases; bases with no gene match: 9. The CDR3 extends over 15 amino acids. CDR3 in amino acids: CAISGYGTGEGEQFF. The DNA of the CDR3 is TGTGCCATCAGTGGGTACGGGACAGGGGAGGGTGAGCAGTTCTTC.

The genes are TRBV2 and TRBJ2-7; D not certain. Germline V lookup: CDR1 SNHLY, CDR2 FYNNEI. The V end was cut by 0 bases, the J end by 5 bases, with 11 bases between. The CDR3 consists of 14 residues. The CDR3 region has the DNA TGTGCCAGCAGTGAAGCAGGGTGGAAAGACGAGCAGTACTTC. It is translated as CASSEAGWKDEQYF.

The V and J genes are TRBV5-5 and TRBJ1-4; D not resolved. The CDR3 covers 13 residues. CDR1 and CDR2 from the germline V gene are SGHKS and YYEKEE (reference sequence). Trimming cost V 1 base and J 5 bases, with 6 bases left between them. The CDR3 sequence: CASSLWGNEKLFF. CDR3 bases: TGTGCCAGCAGCTTGTGGGGAAATGAAAAACTGTTTTTT.

The chain is built from TRBV7-8 and TRBJ1-1, with 9 nucleotides matching TRBD1. The CDR3 runs 15 residues. The V segment lost 5 bases and the J segment 6 bases; nucleotides outside the gene matches: 10. Germline V CDR1 and CDR2: SGHVS, FQNEAQ. The CDR3 DNA reads as TGTGCCAGCAGCCAACCAGACAGGGGGGGGGCTGAAGCTTTCTTT. Its translation is CASSQPDRGGAEAFF.

The chain carries TRBV5-1 and TRBJ1-1; D is perhaps TRBD1 (6 bases). V shed 5 bases and J shed 5 bases, with 10 bases lying between them. Germline lookup yields CDR1 SGHRS and CDR2 YFSETQ. The CDR3 covers 12 residues. CDR3 protein: CASSRGGTEAFF. In DNA form, the CDR3 reads TGCGCCAGCAGTCGAGGGGGTACTGAAGCTTTCTTT.

V is TRBV5-6 and J is TRBJ2-3; tentatively, D is TRBD2 (6 bases). The germline V gene has CDR1 SGHDT and CDR2 YYEEEE. CDR3 length: 15 residues. Trimming pared 0 bases from V and 3 bases from J, leaving 11 bases between. The CDR3 sequence is CASSLGTRGTDTQYF. CDR3 DNA sequence: TGTGCCAGCAGCTTGGGGACCCGGGGGACAGATACGCAGTATTTT.

This clone was observed a handful of times. This sequence joins TRBV30 and TRBJ1-5; no clear D. The CDR3 runs to 13 residues. Germline assignment: CDR1 GTSNPN and CDR2 SVGIG (reference sequence). V gave up 3 bases and J gave up 9 bases, with 15 bases separating them. CDR3 sequence reads: CAWRHSGLGPQHF. As DNA, the CDR3 is TGTGCCTGGAGGCATAGCGGCCTGGGGCCCCAGCATTTT.

This chain joins TRBV29-1 and TRBJ1-1; weak D call: TRBD1 (5 bases). The CDR3 has 12 amino acids. The ends were cut back, 7 bases at V and 4 bases at J, with 13 bases in the middle. Germline CDR1 and CDR2: SQVTM and ANQGSEA. CDR3 DNA sequence: TGCAGCGCCAACCGGGGGGGCACTGAAGCTTTCTTT. This gives the protein CSANRGGTEAFF.

The CDR3 DNA follows: TGTGCCAGCAGTTTAGGGCAGGGGGCTAACTATGGCTACACCTTC. It yields the protein CASSLGQGANYGYTF. The chain uses TRBV27 and TRBJ1-2, with 7 bases matching TRBD1. The germline V gene has CDR1 MNHEY and CDR2 SMNVEV (reference sequence). This CDR3 region has 15 residues. V lost 2 bases and J lost 0; bases outside the gene matches: 3.

This chain joins TRBV10-3 and TRBJ1-6; possibly TRBD1 for D (5 bases). The CDR3 consists of 15 residues. V was cut by 3 bases and J by 6 bases, with 12 bases left in between. Looked up from germline, CDR1 is ENHRY and CDR2 is SYGVKD. CDR3 coding DNA: TGTGCCATCAGTGAAGGGGCAGCGAGTAATTCACCCCTCCACTTT. Translating gives CAISEGAASNSPLHF.

V usage is TRBV23-1 and J usage is TRBJ2-2, with 9 bases identical to TRBD2. TRBV23-1 is identified as an open reading frame with a role that is uncertain. The CDR3 loop spans 19 amino acids. V was clipped by 0 bases and J by 1 base; unmatched bases: 9. CDR3 amino acids: CASSQSTAAGGMNTGELFF. CDR3 DNA sequence: TGCGCCAGCAGTCAATCGACTGCTGCGGGAGGGATGAACACCGGGGAGCTGTTTTTT.